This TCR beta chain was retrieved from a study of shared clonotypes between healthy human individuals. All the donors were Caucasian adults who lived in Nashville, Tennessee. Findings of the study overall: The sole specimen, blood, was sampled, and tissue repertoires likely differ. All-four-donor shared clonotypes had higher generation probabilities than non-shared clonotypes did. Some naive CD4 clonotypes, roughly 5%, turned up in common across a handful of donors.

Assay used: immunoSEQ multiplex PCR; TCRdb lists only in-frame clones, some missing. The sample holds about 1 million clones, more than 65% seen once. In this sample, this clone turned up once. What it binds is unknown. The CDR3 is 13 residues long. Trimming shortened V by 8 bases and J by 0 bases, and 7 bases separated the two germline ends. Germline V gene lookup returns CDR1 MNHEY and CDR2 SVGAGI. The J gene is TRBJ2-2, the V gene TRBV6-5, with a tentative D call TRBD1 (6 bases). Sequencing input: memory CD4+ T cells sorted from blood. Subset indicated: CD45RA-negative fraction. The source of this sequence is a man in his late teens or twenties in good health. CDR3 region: CASHRANTGELFF. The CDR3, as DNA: TGTGCCAGCCACAGGGCGAACACCGGGGAGCTGTTTTTT.